These 7 T cell receptor beta chains were all obtained from the same sample, sequenced in a study of blood T cell repertoires in COVID-19 (dated by TCRdb to about 2020). To prepare the library, the immunoSEQ multiplex PCR assay was applied. In its TCRdb copy, this immuneACCESS table keeps in-frame sequences only and misses some clones. Where compared with another copy, unresolved V genes explain less than half of these, and the others have no known cause. The sample table records 200,000 to 250,000 clones; over 75% of these occur just once. Jointly, the top ten make up more than 1.5% of the sample. The sample was peripheral blood. These receptor sequences come from a man aged 30 to 39 who had recovered from COVID-19.

The chain recombines TRBV6-5 with TRBJ1-6; D might be TRBD1 (5 bases). V lost 1 base and J lost 5, with 9 bases in between. Germline V gene data show CDR1 as MNHEY and CDR2 as SVGAGI. The CDR3 has 15 residues. The DNA of the CDR3 is TGTGCCAGCAGTTACTGGGGGGATAATAATTCACCCCTCCACTTT. Translating gives CASSYWGDNNSPLHF.

This chain connects TRBV27 to TRBJ2-1, with 12 bases aligning to TRBD2. V lost 1 base to trimming and J lost 5 bases; unmatched junction nucleotides: 9. Germline lookup yields CDR1 MNHEY and CDR2 SMNVEV (reference sequence). The CDR3 contains 18 residues. In nucleotides, the CDR3 is TGTGCCAGCAGTTTATTCGGGCTAGCGGGGGGGCCGGACAATGAGCAGTTCTTC. It codes for CASSLFGLAGGPDNEQFF.

The V call is TRBV18, the J call TRBJ2-1; no definite D call. The CDR3 is 15 amino acids. Germline assignment: CDR1 KGHSH and CDR2 LQKENI. V lost 2 bases and J lost 7, with 15 bases in between. This CDR3 is CASSPYLEASNEQFF. CDR3 sequence (DNA): TGTGCCAGCTCACCATATCTAGAGGCGTCAAATGAGCAGTTCTTC.

V and J are TRBV2 and TRBJ2-3, with 10 bases aligning to TRBD1. This CDR3 is built from 15 residues. The ends lost 8 bases at V and 3 bases at J; junction bases unmatched: 8. CDR1 and CDR2 from the germline V gene are SNHLY and FYNNEI. The CDR3 DNA is TGTGCCAGCCGCGGGGGACAGGGGACTACAGATACGCAGTATTTT. Translation gives CASRGGQGTTDTQYF. Full variable domain (outside the CDR3, taken from reference TRBV2 and TRBJ2-3): EPEVTQTPSHQVTQMGQEVILRCVPISNHLYFYWYRQILGQKVEFLVSFYNNEISEKSEIFDDQFSVERPDGSNFTLKIRSTKLEDSAMYFCASRGGQGTTDTQYFGPGTRLTVL.

The chain combines TRBV12-3 or TRBV12-4 with TRBJ2-1; 8 positions match TRBD1. This CDR3 spans 13 amino acids. After removal of 7 bases from V and 4 bases from J, the junction contained 3 bases not matched to a gene. The CDR3 loop is CASKGDRYNEQFF. The DNA of the CDR3 is TGTGCCAGCAAGGGGGACAGGTACAATGAGCAGTTCTTC.

This clone was picked up a small number of times. The gene calls are TRBV7-8 and TRBJ1-5; 7 bases align to TRBD1. The length of the CDR3 is 15 residues. Germline V gene data show CDR1 as SGHVS and CDR2 as FQNEAQ. With V trimmed by 2 bases and J by 7 bases, 8 bases remained unmatched. CDR3 sequence: CASSLYSTGRQPQHF. The CDR3 bases are TGTGCCAGCAGCTTATATTCGACAGGGAGGCAGCCCCAGCATTTT. Full variable domain (remainder filled in from reference TRBV7-8 and TRBJ1-5): GAGVSQSPRYKVAKRGQDVALRCDPISGHVSLFWYQQALGQGPEFLTYFQNEAQLDKSGLPSDRFFAERPEGSVSTLKIQRTQQEDSAVYLCASSLYSTGRQPQHFGDGTRLSIL.

The CDR3 DNA reads as TGTGCCAGCAGCTTAGAGACTCAGGGTACGGGCTACACCTTC. This codes for CASSLETQGTGYTF. The chain employs TRBV7-9 and TRBJ1-2; tentative D call: TRBD1 (5 bases). There are 14 residues in the CDR3. V was clipped by 1 base and J by 8 bases, with 14 bases between them. In germline, CDR1 is SEHNR, CDR2 FQNEAQ (reference sequence). Together with reference TRBV7-9 and TRBJ1-2, the CDR3 gives the full variable domain: DTGVSQNPRHKITKRGQNVTFRCDPISEHNRLYWYRQTLGQGPEFLTYFQNEAQLEKSRLLSDRFSAERPKGSFSTLEIQRTEQGDSAMYLCASSLETQGTGYTFGSGTRLTVV.